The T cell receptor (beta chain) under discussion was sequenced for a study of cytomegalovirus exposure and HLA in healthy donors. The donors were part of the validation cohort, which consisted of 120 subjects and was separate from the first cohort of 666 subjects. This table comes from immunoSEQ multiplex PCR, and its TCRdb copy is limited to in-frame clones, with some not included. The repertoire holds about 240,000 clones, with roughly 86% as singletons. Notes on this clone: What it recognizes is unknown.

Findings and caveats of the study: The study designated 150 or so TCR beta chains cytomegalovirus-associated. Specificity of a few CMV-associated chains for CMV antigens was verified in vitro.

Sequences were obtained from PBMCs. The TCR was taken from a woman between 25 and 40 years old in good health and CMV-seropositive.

The CDR3 loop is CASSLAGQGDQPQHF. DNA of the CDR3: TGTGCCAGCAGCTTAGCAGGTCAGGGGGATCAGCCCCAGCATTTT. The chain combines TRBV7-9 with TRBJ1-5; TRBD1 aligns across 7 bases. The germline V gene encodes CDR1 SEHNR and CDR2 FQNEAQ (reference sequence). V shed 0 bases and J 5 bases; nucleotides not matched to a gene: 4. The CDR3 contains 15 residues. Full variable domain (rest looked up from reference TRBV7-9 and TRBJ1-5): DTGVSQNPRHKITKRGQNVTFRCDPISEHNRLYWYRQTLGQGPEFLTYFQNEAQLEKSRLLSDRFSAERPKGSFSTLEIQRTEQGDSAMYLCASSLAGQGDQPQHFGDGTRLSIL.